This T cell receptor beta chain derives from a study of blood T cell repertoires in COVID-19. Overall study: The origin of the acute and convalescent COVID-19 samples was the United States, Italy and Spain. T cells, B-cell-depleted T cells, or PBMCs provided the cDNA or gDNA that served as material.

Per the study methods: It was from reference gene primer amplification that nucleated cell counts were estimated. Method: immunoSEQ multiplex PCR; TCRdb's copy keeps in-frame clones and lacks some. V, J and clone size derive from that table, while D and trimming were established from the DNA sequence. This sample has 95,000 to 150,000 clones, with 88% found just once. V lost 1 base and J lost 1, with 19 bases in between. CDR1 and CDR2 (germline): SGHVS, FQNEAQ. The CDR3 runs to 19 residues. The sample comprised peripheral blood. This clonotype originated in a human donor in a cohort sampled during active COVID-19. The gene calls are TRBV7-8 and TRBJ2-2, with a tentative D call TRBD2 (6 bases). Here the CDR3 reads CASSLVWVDGDWNTGELFF. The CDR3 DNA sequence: TGTGCCAGCAGCTTAGTCTGGGTGGACGGGGACTGGAACACCGGGGAGCTGTTTTTT. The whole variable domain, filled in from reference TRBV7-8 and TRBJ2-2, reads GAGVSQSPRYKVAKRGQDVALRCDPISGHVSLFWYQQALGQGPEFLTYFQNEAQLDKSGLPSDRFFAERPEGSVSTLKIQRTQQEDSAVYLCASSLVWVDGDWNTGELFFGEGSRLTVL.